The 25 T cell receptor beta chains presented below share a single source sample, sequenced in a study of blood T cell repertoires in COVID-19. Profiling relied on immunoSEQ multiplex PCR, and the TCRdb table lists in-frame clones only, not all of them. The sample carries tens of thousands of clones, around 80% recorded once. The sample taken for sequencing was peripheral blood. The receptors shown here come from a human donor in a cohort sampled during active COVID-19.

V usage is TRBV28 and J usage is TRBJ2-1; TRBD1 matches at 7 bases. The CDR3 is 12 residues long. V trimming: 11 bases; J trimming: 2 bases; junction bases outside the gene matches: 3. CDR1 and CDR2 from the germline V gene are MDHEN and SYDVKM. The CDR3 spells CAAGGAYNEQFF. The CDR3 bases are TGTGCCGCAGGGGGTGCCTACAATGAGCAGTTCTTC.

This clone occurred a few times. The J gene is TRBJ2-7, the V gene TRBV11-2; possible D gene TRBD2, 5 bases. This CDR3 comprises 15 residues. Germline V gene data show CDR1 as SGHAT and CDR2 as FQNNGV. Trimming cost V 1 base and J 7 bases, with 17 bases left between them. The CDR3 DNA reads TGTGCCAGCAGCTTAGCCTCCGGCAGGACGGGGGAGCAGTACTTC. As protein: CASSLASGRTGEQYF. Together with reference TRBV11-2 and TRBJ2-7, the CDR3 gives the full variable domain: EAGVAQSPRYKIIEKRQSVAFWCNPISGHATLYWYQQILGQGPKLLIQFQNNGVVDDSQLPKDRFSAERLKGVDSTLKIQPAKLEDSAVYLCASSLASGRTGEQYFGPGTRLTVT.

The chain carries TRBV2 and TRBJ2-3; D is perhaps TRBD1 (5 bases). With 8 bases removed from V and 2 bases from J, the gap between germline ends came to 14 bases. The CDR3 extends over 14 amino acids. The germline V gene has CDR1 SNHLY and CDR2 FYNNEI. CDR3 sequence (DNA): TGTGCCAGCCTCGACAGTATACCCACAGATACGCAGTATTTT. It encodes CASLDSIPTDTQYF.

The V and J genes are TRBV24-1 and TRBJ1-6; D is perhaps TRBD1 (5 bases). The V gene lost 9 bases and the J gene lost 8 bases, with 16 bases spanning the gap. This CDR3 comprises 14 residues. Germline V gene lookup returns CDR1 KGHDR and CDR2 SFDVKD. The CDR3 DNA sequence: TGTGCCACCCCTTCTCTCCGGGGGGATTCACCCCTCCACTTT. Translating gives CATPSLRGDSPLHF.

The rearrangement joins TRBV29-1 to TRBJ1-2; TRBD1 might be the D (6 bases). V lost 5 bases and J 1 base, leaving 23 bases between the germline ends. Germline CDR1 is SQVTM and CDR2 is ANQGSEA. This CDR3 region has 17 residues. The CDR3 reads CSVQGGVGDINNYGYTF. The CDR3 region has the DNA TGCAGCGTTCAAGGGGGGGTGGGCGACATAAATAACTATGGCTACACCTTC.

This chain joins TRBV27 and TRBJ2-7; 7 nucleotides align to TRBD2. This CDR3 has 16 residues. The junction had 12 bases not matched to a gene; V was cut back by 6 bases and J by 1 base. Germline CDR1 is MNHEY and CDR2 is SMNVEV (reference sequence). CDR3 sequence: CASRVEGAGRSYEQYF. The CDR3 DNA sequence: TGTGCCAGCAGGGTGGAGGGAGCGGGGCGTTCCTACGAGCAGTACTTC.

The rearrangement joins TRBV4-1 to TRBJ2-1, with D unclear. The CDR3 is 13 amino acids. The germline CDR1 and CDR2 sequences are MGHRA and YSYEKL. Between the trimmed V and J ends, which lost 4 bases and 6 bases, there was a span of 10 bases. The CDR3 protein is CASSLAGTNEQFF. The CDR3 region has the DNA TGCGCCAGCAGCCTGGCAGGTACCAATGAGCAGTTCTTC.

The CDR3 protein is CATSASDRDHGYTF. In nucleotides, the CDR3 is TGTGCCACCAGTGCCTCGGACAGGGACCATGGCTACACCTTC. This sequence joins TRBV24-1 and TRBJ1-2, with TRBD1 matching over 8 bases. CDR3 size: 14 residues. Germline CDR1 is KGHDR and CDR2 is SFDVKD. Losses at the gene ends were 5 bases for V and 6 bases for J; bases not matched to a gene: 7.

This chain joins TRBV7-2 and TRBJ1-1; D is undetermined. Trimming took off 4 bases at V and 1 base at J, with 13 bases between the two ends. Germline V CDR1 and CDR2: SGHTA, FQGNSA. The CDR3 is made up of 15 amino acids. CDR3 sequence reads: CASSSPTPKNTEAFF. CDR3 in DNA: TGTGCCAGCAGCTCTCCTACTCCCAAGAACACTGAAGCTTTCTTT.

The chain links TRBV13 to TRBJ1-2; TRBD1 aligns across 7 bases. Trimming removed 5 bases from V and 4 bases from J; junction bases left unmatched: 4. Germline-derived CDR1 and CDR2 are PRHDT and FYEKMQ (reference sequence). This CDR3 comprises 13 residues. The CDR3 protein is CASSPSGGYGYTF. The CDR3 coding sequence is TGTGCCAGCAGCCCCTCAGGGGGCTATGGCTACACCTTC.

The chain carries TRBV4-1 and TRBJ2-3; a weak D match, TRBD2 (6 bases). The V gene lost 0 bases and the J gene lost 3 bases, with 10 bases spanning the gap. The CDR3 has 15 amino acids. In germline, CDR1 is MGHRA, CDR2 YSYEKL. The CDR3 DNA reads TGCGCCAGCAGCCAAGAGCCAGGGAGGACAGATACGCAGTATTTT. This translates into CASSQEPGRTDTQYF.

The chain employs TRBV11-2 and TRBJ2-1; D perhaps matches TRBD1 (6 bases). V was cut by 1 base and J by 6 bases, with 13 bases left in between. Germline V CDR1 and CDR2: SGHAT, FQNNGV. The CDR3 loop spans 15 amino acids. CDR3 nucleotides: TGTGCCAGCAGCTTAGGCCACAGGGTGAGCAATGAGCAGTTCTTC. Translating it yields CASSLGHRVSNEQFF.

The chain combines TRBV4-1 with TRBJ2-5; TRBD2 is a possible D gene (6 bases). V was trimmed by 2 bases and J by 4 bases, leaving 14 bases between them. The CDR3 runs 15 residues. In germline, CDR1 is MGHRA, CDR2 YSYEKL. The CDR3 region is CASSQSAGSSETQYF. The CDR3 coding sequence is TGCGCCAGCAGCCAATCAGCCGGGAGTTCAGAGACCCAGTACTTC.

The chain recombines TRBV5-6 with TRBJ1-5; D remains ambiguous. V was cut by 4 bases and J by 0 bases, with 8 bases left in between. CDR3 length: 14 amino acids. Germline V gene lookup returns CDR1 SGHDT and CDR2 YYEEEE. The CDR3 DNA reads TGTGCCAGCAGCCGGGAAAGTAGCAATCAGCCCCAGCATTTT. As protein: CASSRESSNQPQHF.

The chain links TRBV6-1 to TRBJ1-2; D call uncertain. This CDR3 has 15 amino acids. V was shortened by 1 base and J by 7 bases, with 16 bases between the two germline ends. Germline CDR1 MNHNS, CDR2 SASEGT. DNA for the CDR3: TGTGCCAGCAGTGAAGTTGTGGAGGGCAGATTTGGCTACACCTTC. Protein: CASSEVVEGRFGYTF.

CDR3 loop: CASSVRGETNYGYTF. CDR3 coding DNA: TGTGCCAGCAGTGTACGGGGGGAGACTAACTATGGCTACACCTTC. This sequence joins TRBV28 and TRBJ1-2; D is perhaps TRBD1 (5 bases). This CDR3 is built from 15 residues. V lost 5 bases and J lost 0, with 13 bases in between. Germline V gives CDR1 MDHEN, CDR2 SYDVKM.

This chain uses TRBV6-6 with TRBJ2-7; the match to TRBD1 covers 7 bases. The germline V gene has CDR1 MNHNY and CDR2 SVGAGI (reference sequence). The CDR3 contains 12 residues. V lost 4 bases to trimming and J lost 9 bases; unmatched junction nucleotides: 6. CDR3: CASSLQGQRQYF. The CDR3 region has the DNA TGTGCCAGCAGTTTACAGGGGCAGAGGCAGTACTTC.

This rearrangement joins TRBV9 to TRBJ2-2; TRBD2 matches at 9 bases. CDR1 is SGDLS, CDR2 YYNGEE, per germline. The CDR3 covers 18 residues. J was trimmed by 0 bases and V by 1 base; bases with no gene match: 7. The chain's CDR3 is CASSVNGKRGANTGELFF. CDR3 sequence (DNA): TGTGCCAGCAGCGTAAATGGGAAGCGGGGGGCGAACACCGGGGAGCTGTTTTTT.

The CDR3 sequence: CASSPRSYTQYF. The CDR3 DNA sequence: TGTGCCAGCAGCCCTCGGTCTTATACGCAGTATTTT. V usage is TRBV6-6 and J usage is TRBJ2-3; no clear D gene. The V end was cut by 6 bases, the J end by 7 bases, with 11 bases between. The V gene's germline CDR1 is MNHNY and CDR2 SVGAGI (reference sequence). The CDR3 is made up of 12 amino acids.

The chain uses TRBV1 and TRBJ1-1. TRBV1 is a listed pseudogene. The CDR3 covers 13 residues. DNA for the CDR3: TGCACCAGCAGCCTGCGGGGGGACACTGAAGCTTTCTTT. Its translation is CTSSLRGDTEAFF.

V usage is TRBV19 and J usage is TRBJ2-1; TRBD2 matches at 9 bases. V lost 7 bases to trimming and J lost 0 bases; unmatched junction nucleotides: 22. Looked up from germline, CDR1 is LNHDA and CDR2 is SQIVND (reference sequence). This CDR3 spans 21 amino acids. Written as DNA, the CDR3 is TGTGCCAGTACCCTCCGGGCGGGGGGGCAAGAAACCCCGAGCTCCTACAATGAGCAGTTCTTC. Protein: CASTLRAGGQETPSSYNEQFF.

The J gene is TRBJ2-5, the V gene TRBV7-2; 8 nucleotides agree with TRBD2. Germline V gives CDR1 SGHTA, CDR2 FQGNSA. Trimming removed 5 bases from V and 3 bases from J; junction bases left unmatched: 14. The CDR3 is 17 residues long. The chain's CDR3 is CASSRRGAGGQEETQYF. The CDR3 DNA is TGTGCCAGCAGCCGGCGGGGGGCGGGAGGCCAGGAAGAGACCCAGTACTTC. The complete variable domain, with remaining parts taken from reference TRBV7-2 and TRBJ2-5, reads GAGVSQSPSNKVTEKGKDVELRCDPISGHTALYWYRQSLGQGLEFLIYFQGNSAPDKSGLPSDRFSAERTGGSVSTLTIQRTQQEDSAVYLCASSRRGAGGQEETQYFGPGTRLLVL.

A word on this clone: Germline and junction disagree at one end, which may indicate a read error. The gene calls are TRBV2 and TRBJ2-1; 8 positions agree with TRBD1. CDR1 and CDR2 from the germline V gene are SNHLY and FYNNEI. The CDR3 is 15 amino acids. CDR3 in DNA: TGTGCCAGCAGAGAAGACAGGGGAAGGGGTAATGAGCAGTTCTTC. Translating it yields CASREDRGRGNEQFF.

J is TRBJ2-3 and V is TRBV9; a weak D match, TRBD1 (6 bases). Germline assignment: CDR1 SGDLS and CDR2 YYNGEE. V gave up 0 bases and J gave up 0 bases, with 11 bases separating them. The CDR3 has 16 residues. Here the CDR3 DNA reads TGTGCCAGCAGCGTAGCTCTGCAGGGGAGCACAGATACGCAGTATTTT. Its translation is CASSVALQGSTDTQYF.

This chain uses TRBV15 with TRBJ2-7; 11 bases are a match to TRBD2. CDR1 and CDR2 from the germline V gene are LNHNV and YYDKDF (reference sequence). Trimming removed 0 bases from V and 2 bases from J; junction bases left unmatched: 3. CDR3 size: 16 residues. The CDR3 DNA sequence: TGTGCCACCAGCAGAGAAGGGACTAGCGGTACCTACGAGCAGTACTTC. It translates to CATSREGTSGTYEQYF.